This paragraph reports one T cell receptor (beta chain). Libraries were prepared by immunoSEQ multiplex PCR; TCRdb keeps only in-frame clonotypes and omits some of them. The table includes 600 to 800 clones, around 87% detected once. The data were taken from a study of primary melanoma T cells and metastatic recurrence. The sequenced material came from melanoma tumor tissue. The clonotype originates from a human donor with melanoma.

The CDR3 protein is CASSNPSGANVLTF. CDR3 coding DNA: TGTGCCAGCAGTAACCCCTCTGGGGCCAACGTCCTGACTTTC. The genes are TRBV6-8 and TRBJ2-6, with D unresolved. The germline V gene encodes CDR1 MNHGY and CDR2 SAAAGT. V was cut by 5 bases and J by 0 bases, with 5 bases left in between. The CDR3 consists of 14 residues.